The 23 T cell receptor beta chains below all came from one sample that was sequenced in a study of cytomegalovirus exposure and HLA in healthy donors. PCR amplification relied on 60 Vbeta primers (plus 13 Jbeta primers). TCRdb's table, derived via immunoSEQ multiplex PCR, lists solely in-frame clones and lacks some. The sample lists under 200,000 clones, 84% occurring once. What was sequenced was PBMCs. These receptors were collected from a man aged 18 to 30 in good health and CMV-seronegative.

The V gene is TRBV7-8, the J gene TRBJ2-2; a possible D gene is TRBD2 (7 bases). The CDR3 sequence is 15 residues long. Germline V gives CDR1 SGHVS, CDR2 FQNEAQ. V lost 2 bases to trimming and J lost 4 bases, with 11 bases between them. The CDR3 sequence is CASSLRGGATGELFF. For the CDR3, the DNA is TGTGCCAGCAGCTTACGAGGGGGGGCCACCGGGGAGCTGTTTTTT. Looking up the rest from reference TRBV7-8 and TRBJ2-2 gives the full variable domain: GAGVSQSPRYKVAKRGQDVALRCDPISGHVSLFWYQQALGQGPEFLTYFQNEAQLDKSGLPSDRFFAERPEGSVSTLKIQRTQQEDSAVYLCASSLRGGATGELFFGEGSRLTVL.

The chain carries TRBV7-6 and TRBJ1-4; the match to TRBD1 covers 9 bases. Germline CDR1 SGHVS, CDR2 FNYEAQ. The CDR3 sequence is 15 residues long. The J segment lost 10 bases and the V segment lost 8 bases, leaving 14 bases of the junction unmatched. CDR3 sequence (DNA): TGTGCCAGCCGAAGGGGGGGGACAGGGAGCAGAAAACTGTTTTTT. As protein: CASRRGGTGSRKLFF.

This clone was observed once. The CDR3 here is CASSQEATEEQYF. CDR3 bases: TGCGCCAGCAGCCAAGAGGCCACGGAGGAGCAGTACTTC. This chain connects TRBV4-1 to TRBJ2-7; D remains unclear. The CDR3 consists of 13 residues. From germline, CDR1 is MGHRA and CDR2 YSYEKL. The V end lost 0 bases, the J end lost 7 bases, and 10 bases lay between the germline ends.

The rearrangement joins TRBV29-1 to TRBJ2-3; 12 bases map to TRBD1. The CDR3 covers 14 residues. Looked up from germline, CDR1 is SQVTM and CDR2 is ANQGSEA. Trimming cost V 5 bases and J 6 bases; bases outside gene matches: 6. The CDR3 protein is CSVQGTGGWDTQYF. In DNA form, the CDR3 reads TGCAGCGTTCAGGGGACAGGGGGCTGGGATACGCAGTATTTT.

This clone was found a few times. The V call is TRBV28, the J call TRBJ2-2; TRBD2 is a possible D gene (5 bases). The CDR3 length is 12 residues. Germline V gene lookup returns CDR1 MDHEN and CDR2 SYDVKM. Trimming cost V 8 bases and J 2 bases, with 6 bases left between them. The CDR3, as DNA: TGTGCCAGCGGGAGCAACACCGGGGAGCTGTTTTTT. Translation: CASGSNTGELFF.

There are a few counts of this clone. The chain joins TRBV4-1 to TRBJ2-1, with D maybe TRBD2 (6 bases). Germline V lookup: CDR1 MGHRA, CDR2 YSYEKL. Between the trimmed V and J ends, which lost 5 bases and 7 bases, there was a span of 21 bases. The CDR3 extends over 16 amino acids. The DNA for the CDR3 is TGCGCCAGCAGCACCATGCTAGCGTCAGAGGGGAATGAGCAGTTCTTC. It encodes CASSTMLASEGNEQFF.

The rearrangement links TRBV7-2 to TRBJ2-5; 7 nucleotides align to TRBD2. CDR3 length: 15 amino acids. Germline-derived CDR1 and CDR2 are SGHTA and FQGNSA. With 5 bases clipped from V and 6 bases from J, the junction kept 12 bases outside the gene matches. CDR3 DNA sequence: TGTGCCAGCAGCCCAATTGGGGGGGGGAGGCAGACCCAGTACTTC. This gives the protein CASSPIGGGRQTQYF.

The gene calls are TRBV28 and TRBJ2-7; D unresolved. The CDR3 length is 11 residues. Germline values: CDR1 MDHEN, CDR2 SYDVKM. V lost 3 bases, J lost 3 bases, and 3 bases lay in between. The CDR3 loop is CASSLYYEQYF. The CDR3 region has the DNA TGTGCCAGCAGTTTGTACTACGAGCAGTACTTC.

V usage is TRBV5-1 and J usage is TRBJ1-3, with D maybe TRBD1 (6 bases). Looked up from germline, CDR1 is SGHRS and CDR2 is YFSETQ. The length of the CDR3 is 13 residues. Trimming took off 1 base at V and 7 bases at J, with 9 bases between the two ends. The CDR3 region has the DNA TGCGCCAGCAGCTTGTCCAGGGGCAACACCATATATTTT. Protein: CASSLSRGNTIYF.

The rearrangement uses TRBV7-8 and TRBJ2-7; 7 bases fit TRBD1. Trimming removed 5 bases from V and 1 base from J; junction bases left unmatched: 8. The CDR3 has 15 amino acids. Germline CDR1 is SGHVS and CDR2 is FQNEAQ. The CDR3 here is CASSPGGQASYEQYF. The CDR3 DNA sequence: TGTGCCAGCAGCCCAGGAGGACAGGCTTCCTACGAGCAGTACTTC.

J is TRBJ2-7 and V is TRBV28; TRBD2 agrees at 11 bases. The germline CDR1 and CDR2 sequences are MDHEN and SYDVKM. This CDR3 is 16 amino acids long. Trimming at V came to 3 bases and at J to 6 bases, leaving 10 bases not matched to a gene. The CDR3 coding sequence is TGTGCCAGCAGTTTTCCCCTTTTAGCGGGGGGGCCCGAGCAGTACTTC. It specifies CASSFPLLAGGPEQYF.

The rearrangement uses TRBV4-1 and TRBJ2-1; TRBD1 might be the D (6 bases). Germline loops: CDR1 MGHRA, CDR2 YSYEKL. V gave up 3 bases and J gave up 1 base, with 13 bases separating them. The CDR3 is made up of 16 amino acids. The CDR3: CASSQQGSRSYNEQFF. The CDR3 bases are TGCGCCAGCAGCCAGCAGGGGAGTAGGTCCTACAATGAGCAGTTCTTC.

The CDR3 DNA is TGTGCCAGCAGACTGACAGTCAACACAGATACGCAGTATTTT. Translated, it gives CASRLTVNTDTQYF. This sequence joins TRBV28 and TRBJ2-3, with TRBD1 as a possible D gene (5 bases). Germline V gene lookup returns CDR1 MDHEN and CDR2 SYDVKM. The CDR3 is 14 residues long. V gave up 6 bases and J gave up 2 bases, with 12 bases separating them.

The J gene is TRBJ1-4, the V gene TRBV27, with D hard to call. The CDR3 totals 13 residues. Trimming shortened V by 7 bases and J by 7 bases, and 13 bases separated the two germline ends. In germline, CDR1 is MNHEY, CDR2 SMNVEV (reference sequence). CDR3 region: CASTSFRGEKLFF. The CDR3 DNA reads TGTGCCAGCACCTCATTCCGAGGTGAAAAACTGTTTTTT. The complete variable domain, with remaining parts taken from reference TRBV27 and TRBJ1-4, reads EAQVTQNPRYLITVTGKKLTVTCSQNMNHEYMSWYRQDPGLGLRQIYYSMNVEVTDKGDVPEGYKVSRKEKRNFPLILESPSPNQTSLYFCASTSFRGEKLFFGSGTQLSVL.

The J gene is TRBJ2-5, the V gene TRBV5-6; possibly TRBD1 for D (6 bases). The DNA end is more similar to TRBJ2-7, so the J call may be wrong. CDR1 SGHDT and CDR2 YYEEEE come from the germline V gene. The CDR3 runs 14 residues. The CDR3 loop reads CASSYGQSTYEQYF. DNA for the CDR3: TGTGCCAGCAGTTACGGACAGTCTACCTACGAGCAGTACTTC.

The J gene is TRBJ1-6, the V gene TRBV5-6; the match to TRBD1 covers 9 bases. Germline loops: CDR1 SGHDT, CDR2 YYEEEE. The CDR3 runs to 16 residues. The V and J ends lost 2 bases and 9 bases, in that order; junction bases with no gene match: 9. The CDR3 DNA reads TGTGCCAGCAGCTTCTGGACAGGGGTAGGGACTTCACCCCTCCACTTT. Its protein product is CASSFWTGVGTSPLHF.

In this sample, this clone turned up once. The chain is built from TRBV7-2 and TRBJ2-1; tentatively, D is TRBD1 (5 bases). Germline V gene sequence: CDR1 SGHTA, CDR2 FQGNSA. CDR3 length: 14 amino acids. With 1 base removed from V and 6 bases from J, the gap between germline ends came to 10 bases. The CDR3 spells CASSLEVRVNEQFF. In DNA form, the CDR3 reads TGTGCCAGCAGCTTAGAAGTCAGGGTCAATGAGCAGTTCTTC.

V is TRBV28 and J is TRBJ1-5, with D perhaps TRBD1 (6 bases). The V gene's germline CDR1 is MDHEN and CDR2 SYDVKM. This CDR3 is 16 amino acids long. Trimming stripped 5 bases from V and 0 bases from J, with 14 bases between. CDR3 in amino acids: CASSKQGKYSNQPQHF. The CDR3 DNA reads TGTGCCAGCAGTAAACAGGGAAAGTATAGCAATCAGCCCCAGCATTTT.

The rearrangement links TRBV9 to TRBJ2-5, with 10 bases that match TRBD1. With V trimmed by 2 bases and J by 5 bases, 9 bases remained unmatched. CDR3 length equals 16 residues. Germline CDR1 is SGDLS and CDR2 is YYNGEE. The CDR3 nucleotides are TGTGCCAGCAGCGTCGGCCCGGGACAGGGGTTGGAGACCCAGTACTTC. Amino acids: CASSVGPGQGLETQYF.

In nucleotides, the CDR3 is TGCGCCAGCAGCTCATCGGCGGGGGCCGGGACAACCGGGGAGCTGTTTTTT. This encodes CASSSSAGAGTTGELFF. The J gene is TRBJ2-2, the V gene TRBV5-1; maybe TRBD2 (7 bases). The V and J ends lost 3 bases and 5 bases respectively, with 20 bases between them. The CDR3 spans 17 residues. Germline loops: CDR1 SGHRS, CDR2 YFSETQ. Filled out from reference TRBV5-1 and TRBJ2-2, the complete variable domain reads KAGVTQTPRYLIKTRGQQVTLSCSPISGHRSVSWYQQTPGQGLQFLFEYFSETQRNKGNFPGRFSGRQFSNSRSEMNVSTLELGDSALYLCASSSSAGAGTTGELFFGEGSRLTVL.

The V gene is TRBV27, the J gene TRBJ2-3; 7 bases agree with TRBD2. This CDR3 region has 15 residues. Germline V gene sequence: CDR1 MNHEY, CDR2 SMNVEV (reference sequence). Unmatched junction bases numbered 3, after V lost 0 bases and J lost 3 bases. Here the CDR3 DNA reads TGTGCCAGCAGTTTATCGGGGGGGGGTACAGATACGCAGTATTTT. Protein: CASSLSGGGTDTQYF.

This chain connects TRBV28 to TRBJ2-3; D remains unclear. Germline CDR1 MDHEN, CDR2 SYDVKM. This CDR3 has 12 amino acids. V lost 6 bases and J lost 0, with 4 bases in between. The CDR3: CASSTSTDTQYF. The CDR3 region has the DNA TGTGCCAGCAGCACTAGCACAGATACGCAGTATTTT.

The V and J genes are TRBV6-1 and TRBJ2-7; 10 bases are a match to TRBD1. The CDR3 is 13 amino acids. V lost 6 bases to trimming and J lost 1 base; unmatched junction nucleotides: 0. Per germline, CDR1 MNHNS and CDR2 SASEGT. In nucleotides, the CDR3 is TGTGCCAGCAGGGACAGGGGGTCCTACGAGCAGTACTTC. It encodes CASRDRGSYEQYF.